This T cell receptor (beta chain) stems from a study of T cell repertoires in cytomegalovirus infection. Study results and caveats: HLA-C-restricted CMV-specific TCR beta clonotypes prevailed in the ex vivo response.

Points on this clonotype: The antigen remains unidentified. An end of the junction does not agree with germline; a read error may underlie this.

Using its own MiXCR run on the reads, TCRdb lists one record per CDR3 protein. In the table there are some 590,000 distinct CDR3 sequences, 40% of which are singletons. The CDR3 is 12 amino acids. Germline values: CDR1 SGHVS, CDR2 FNYEAQ. The V call is TRBV7-6, the J call TRBJ1-2; D is unresolved. The TCR sequence derives from a human donor in good health (CMV status not recorded). Some clones in this sample may be carry-over from other donors' samples. The specimen comprised cultured PBMCs, sampled from culture after CMV antigen stimulation. The CDR3 nucleotides are TGTGCCAGCACCTTACTAGGAGGTGGCTACACCTTC. Protein: CASTLLGGGYTF.